This T cell receptor beta chain was captured by sequencing in a study of shared clonotypes between healthy human individuals. At the level of the study: Each donor contributed plates that comprised three CD4 naive, three CD4 memory, two CD8 naive and one CD8 memory.

A note on this clone: Its antigen remains unidentified.

In the authors' workflow: Filtering differed because ImmunoSEQ produced junction-only sequences that carried no quality scores. Using immunoSEQ multiplex PCR, the repertoire was profiled, and TCRdb retains in-frame clones only, with some absent. The DNA was the basis for D and trimming; V, J and clone size are from that table. The sample has about 2.1 million clones; just under 95% are singletons. Germline CDR1 reads ENHRY; CDR2 reads SYGVKD. V lost 1 base and J lost 5; bases outside the gene matches: 12. The CDR3 length is 17 residues. In the naive CD8 group, cells lacked CD45RO and were positively selected for CCR7, so terminally differentiated effector memory CD45RA+ cells were left out. General study points: The low donor count limited represented genetic and exposure-history diversity.

The genes are TRBV10-3 and TRBJ2-7; TRBD1 aligns across 9 bases. This clonotype was obtained from a man aged 18 to 35 in good health. Some clones in this sample may be carry-over from other donors' samples. Sequencing was performed on naive CD8+ T cells from PBMCs. The CDR3, as DNA: TGTGCCATCAGTGAGTGGAGGCCCCAGGACAGGGGAAACGAGCAGTACTTC. This encodes CAISEWRPQDRGNEQYF.